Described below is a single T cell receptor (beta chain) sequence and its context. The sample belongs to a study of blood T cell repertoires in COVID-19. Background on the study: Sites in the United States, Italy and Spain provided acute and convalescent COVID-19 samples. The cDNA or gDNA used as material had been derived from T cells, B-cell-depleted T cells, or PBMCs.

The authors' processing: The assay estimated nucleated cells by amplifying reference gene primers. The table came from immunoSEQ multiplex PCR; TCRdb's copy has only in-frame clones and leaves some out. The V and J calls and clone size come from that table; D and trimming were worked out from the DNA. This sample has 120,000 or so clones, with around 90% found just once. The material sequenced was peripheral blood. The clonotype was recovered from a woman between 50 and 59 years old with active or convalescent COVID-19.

The CDR3 DNA sequence: TGTGCCAGCAGCCTACCTACTAGCGGGAGGTTTGGCCAGCAGTACTTC. Its translation: CASSLPTSGRFGQQYF. The chain carries TRBV7-2 and TRBJ2-7; 12 nucleotides line up with TRBD2. J lost 8 bases, V lost 5 bases, and 13 bases had no gene match. The CDR3 loop spans 16 amino acids. Germline V gives CDR1 SGHTA, CDR2 FQGNSA.